The 28 T cell receptor beta chains below come from one sample, sequenced in a study of vaccination and CD4 T cells after COVID-19. Treatment given: roughly 10-day PBMC culture with coronavirus spike peptide pools or control peptides (ViraFEST assay). Their specific antigens are unknown. The study sequenced cultured CD4+ T cell DNA using the Oncomine TCR Beta short-read assay. Using its own MiXCR run on the PCR reads, TCRdb lists one record per CDR3 protein. Seen here are just over 15,000 distinct CDR3 sequences, around 40% observed once, and the top ten hold roughly 5.9%. The sample was CD4+ T cells from blood, cultured in vitro, taken before SARS-CoV-2 vaccination. These receptors came from a human donor who had recovered from COVID-19.

The CDR3 here is CASSLVRGLVADTQYF. The CDR3 coding sequence is TGTGCCAGCAGCTTAGTACGGGGCTTGGTAGCAGATACGCAGTATTTT. This chain connects TRBV7-2 to TRBJ2-3; the D call may be TRBD1 or TRBD2 (5 bases each). Germline lookup yields CDR1 SGHTA and CDR2 FQGNSA. V was cut by 1 base and J by 4 bases, with 15 bases left in between. This CDR3 region has 16 residues.

The gene calls are TRBV11-3 and TRBJ2-7; perhaps TRBD2 as D (5 bases). The germline gives CDR1 SGHNT, CDR2 YENEEA. Trimming shortened V by 3 bases and J by 6 bases, and 9 bases separated the two germline ends. CDR3 length: 12 amino acids. CDR3 sequence: CASSFGVLEQYF. As DNA, the CDR3 is TGTGCCAGCAGCTTCGGGGTTCTCGAGCAGTACTTC.

The genes are TRBV5-1 and TRBJ2-3; TRBD2 matches 13 bases. CDR1 and CDR2 from the germline V gene are SGHRS and YFSETQ. The CDR3 covers 17 residues. V lost 4 bases and J lost 0; bases outside the gene matches: 5. The CDR3 loop is CASSRTGLAGSTDTQYF. CDR3 bases: TGCGCCAGCAGCCGAACGGGACTAGCGGGAAGCACAGATACGCAGTATTTT.

V is TRBV7-8 and J is TRBJ2-7, with D unresolved. Germline CDR1 reads SGHVS; CDR2 reads FQNEAQ. Trimming pared 5 bases from V and 3 bases from J, leaving 5 bases between. The CDR3 sequence is 11 residues long. For the CDR3, the DNA is TGTGCCAGCAGCGATCACTACGAGCAGTACTTC. Residues: CASSDHYEQYF.

This clonotype has more than one count but fewer than ten. The chain joins TRBV6-2 or TRBV6-3 to TRBJ2-3, with D maybe TRBD2 (6 bases). The CDR3 has 16 amino acids. The V gene's germline CDR1 is MNHEY and CDR2 SVGEGT. V was shortened by 2 bases and J by 4 bases, with 16 bases between the two germline ends. The CDR3 nucleotides are TGTGCCAGCAGTTACAGACTCTCCCCGGGGGCAGATACGCAGTATTTT. As protein: CASSYRLSPGADTQYF.

The CDR3 here is CASSPPGLPYNEQFF. DNA for the CDR3: TGTGCCAGCTCACCACCGGGACTACCTTACAATGAGCAGTTCTTC. The chain carries TRBV18 and TRBJ2-1; 7 nucleotides agree with TRBD2. The trim removed 0 bases at V and 4 bases at J, leaving 3 bases unmatched. Germline V gene lookup returns CDR1 KGHSH and CDR2 LQKENI. The CDR3 sequence is 15 residues long.

The J gene is TRBJ2-1, the V gene TRBV20-1; tentative D call: TRBD2 (5 bases). CDR3 length: 13 amino acids. CDR1 is DFQATT, CDR2 SNEGSKA, per germline (reference sequence). Trimming took 3 bases from V and 9 from J, leaving 15 bases between them. The CDR3 loop reads CSASGVVDGEQFF. The DNA of the CDR3 is TGCAGTGCTAGCGGGGTGGTTGATGGTGAGCAGTTCTTC.

The chain uses TRBV7-8 and TRBJ2-1, with D tentatively TRBD2 (6 bases). Germline V lookup: CDR1 SGHVS, CDR2 FQNEAQ. V lost 5 bases and J 4 bases, leaving 15 bases between the germline ends. This CDR3 spans 15 amino acids. The CDR3 DNA follows: TGTGCCAGCAGCCCTCGGGACTTCATTTACAATGAGCAGTTCTTC. Its protein is CASSPRDFIYNEQFF.

The chain recombines TRBV15 with TRBJ2-5, with 12 bases that match TRBD2. The CDR3 contains 18 residues. J lost 2 bases, V lost 0 bases, and 7 bases had no gene match. CDR1 is LNHNV and CDR2 is YYDKDF in the germline V gene (reference sequence). DNA for the CDR3: TGTGCCACCAGCAGAGATCTGGGACTAGCGGGCCAGCAAGAGACCCAGTACTTC. It translates to CATSRDLGLAGQQETQYF.

This clonotype was found a few times. The rearrangement joins TRBV7-9 to TRBJ1-6; 7 bases line up with TRBD1. This CDR3 region has 13 residues. Trimming cost V 7 bases and J 8 bases; bases outside gene matches: 5. Germline assignment: CDR1 SEHNR and CDR2 FQNEAQ (reference sequence). The CDR3 nucleotides are TGTGCCAGCACCAAAACAGGGGATTCACCCCTCCACTTT. This translates into CASTKTGDSPLHF.

V and J are TRBV20-1 and TRBJ1-2, with a weak D call TRBD1 (6 bases). V lost 3 bases, J lost 2 bases, and 13 bases lay in between. Germline V gene data show CDR1 as DFQATT and CDR2 as SNEGSKA (reference sequence). The CDR3 has 14 residues. CDR3 sequence: CSARNRTGNYGYTF. CDR3 sequence (DNA): TGCAGTGCTAGGAACCGTACAGGGAACTATGGCTACACCTTC.

This clonotype appeared a few times. This sequence joins TRBV7-2 and TRBJ2-7; 10 nucleotides match TRBD1. The germline V gene encodes CDR1 SGHTA and CDR2 FQGNSA. V trimming: 4 bases; J trimming: 0 bases; junction bases outside the gene matches: 3. The CDR3 extends over 15 amino acids. The CDR3 DNA reads as TGTGCCAGCAGCTCGAGACAGGGGGCCTCCTACGAGCAGTACTTC. As protein: CASSSRQGASYEQYF. Filled out from reference TRBV7-2 and TRBJ2-7, the complete variable domain reads GAGVSQSPSNKVTEKGKDVELRCDPISGHTALYWYRQSLGQGLEFLIYFQGNSAPDKSGLPSDRFSAERTGGSVSTLTIQRTQQEDSAVYLCASSSRQGASYEQYFGPGTRLTVT.

The chain carries TRBV5-1 and TRBJ2-7, with TRBD1 matching over 7 bases. With 3 bases clipped from V and 3 bases from J, the junction kept 6 bases outside the gene matches. The CDR3 length is 14 residues. Germline V CDR1 and CDR2: SGHRS, YFSETQ. Here the CDR3 reads CASSSRTGLYEQYF. The DNA for the CDR3 is TGCGCCAGCAGCTCACGGACAGGCCTCTACGAGCAGTACTTC.

The chain joins TRBV18 to TRBJ2-1; TRBD2 matches at 7 bases. The CDR3 runs 13 residues. V lost 11 bases and J lost 9; bases outside the gene matches: 13. CDR1 and CDR2 (germline): KGHSH, LQKENI. The CDR3 sequence is CASAASGGVEQFF. The CDR3 DNA sequence: TGTGCCTCCGCGGCTAGCGGAGGGGTTGAGCAGTTCTTC.

In DNA, the CDR3 is TGTGCCAGCAGCCTAGGGGAGACCCAGTACTTC. It specifies CASSLGETQYF. This chain uses TRBV12-3 or TRBV12-4 with TRBJ2-5; unclear D gene. Trimming shortened V by 6 bases and J by 5 bases, and 7 bases separated the two germline ends. The CDR3 is made up of 11 amino acids.

Only a few counts were recorded for this clonotype. This chain links TRBV6-1 with TRBJ2-1; TRBD1 aligns across 9 bases. From germline, CDR1 is MNHNS and CDR2 SASEGT. The CDR3 has 15 residues. V shed 8 bases, J shed 7 bases, and the junction held 12 bases outside the gene matches. The CDR3 DNA follows: TGTGCCAGCCGCCTGACAGGGGGGGTGGATAATGAGCAGTTCTTC. Encoded protein: CASRLTGGVDNEQFF.

The chain couples TRBV7-9 to TRBJ1-4; TRBD1 is a possible D gene (5 bases). The CDR3 sequence is 14 residues long. V lost 0 bases and J 12 bases, leaving 14 bases between the germline ends. Per the germline V gene, CDR1 is SEHNR and CDR2 is FQNEAQ (reference sequence). The CDR3 protein is CASSLATGRGELFF. The CDR3 nucleotides read TGTGCCAGCAGCTTAGCCACAGGTCGGGGGGAACTGTTTTTT. Filled out from reference TRBV7-9 and TRBJ1-4, the complete variable domain reads DTGVSQNPRHKITKRGQNVTFRCDPISEHNRLYWYRQTLGQGPEFLTYFQNEAQLEKSRLLSDRFSAERPKGSFSTLEIQRTEQGDSAMYLCASSLATGRGELFFGSGTQLSVL.

The chain links TRBV12-3 or TRBV12-4 to TRBJ2-2, with D possibly being TRBD1 (5 bases). CDR3 size: 17 residues. Between the trimmed V and J ends, which lost 5 bases and 5 bases, there was a span of 21 bases. The CDR3 DNA is TGTGCCAGCAGTCCCTTTCTGGGTGGGGCCCGGACCGGGGAGCTGTTTTTT. This encodes CASSPFLGGARTGELFF.

V and J are TRBV11-3 and TRBJ2-3; 9 bases fit TRBD1. There are 17 residues in the CDR3. The ends lost 0 bases at V and 3 bases at J; junction bases unmatched: 7. Germline V lookup: CDR1 SGHNT, CDR2 YENEEA. The CDR3 is CASSLEPRTGVTDTQYF. The CDR3 bases are TGTGCCAGCAGCTTAGAGCCCCGGACAGGGGTTACAGATACGCAGTATTTT.

The gene calls are TRBV5-4 and TRBJ2-3; 14 bases align to TRBD2. Germline V lookup: CDR1 SGHNT, CDR2 YYREEE (reference sequence). With V trimmed by 5 bases and J by 5 bases, 4 bases remained unmatched. The CDR3 length is 15 residues. The CDR3 here is CASSPGTSGRDTQYF. The CDR3 bases are TGTGCCAGCAGTCCCGGGACTAGCGGGAGAGATACGCAGTATTTT.

CDR3 region: CASSLVGFYEQYF. CDR3 sequence (DNA): TGTGCCAGCAGCTTAGTCGGATTTTACGAGCAGTACTTC. The V and J genes are TRBV7-2 and TRBJ2-7; D gene unclear. V lost 1 base and J 4 bases, leaving 8 bases between the germline ends. The V gene's germline CDR1 is SGHTA and CDR2 FQGNSA. The CDR3 has 13 residues.

V usage is TRBV7-3 and J usage is TRBJ2-1; 8 positions match TRBD2. The CDR3 loop spans 15 amino acids. CDR1 and CDR2 from the germline V gene are SGHTA and FQGTGA. The V and J ends lost 5 bases and 5 bases, in that order; junction bases with no gene match: 8. CDR3 residues: CASSRSGSLNNEQFF. CDR3 sequence (DNA): TGTGCCAGCAGCCGAAGCGGGAGTTTGAACAATGAGCAGTTCTTC. Using reference TRBV7-3 and TRBJ2-1 for the parts outside the CDR3, the full variable domain is GAGVSQTPSNKVTEKGKYVELRCDPISGHTALYWYRQSLGQGPEFLIYFQGTGAADDSGLPNDRFFAVRPEGSVSTLKIQRTERGDSAVYLCASSRSGSLNNEQFFGPGTRLTVL.

The chain is built from TRBV7-9 and TRBJ1-1; a weak D match, TRBD1 (5 bases). This CDR3 has 14 amino acids. V lost 1 base and J lost 3, with 9 bases in between. Germline-derived CDR1 and CDR2 are SEHNR and FQNEAQ (reference sequence). CDR3 nucleotides: TGTGCCAGCAGCTTAGAGGGGTGGGACACTGAAGCTTTCTTT. Its translation: CASSLEGWDTEAFF.

The V call is TRBV9, the J call TRBJ2-1, with unresolved D. Germline values: CDR1 SGDLS, CDR2 YYNGEE. V shed 0 bases and J shed 8 bases, with 9 bases lying between them. The length of the CDR3 is 13 residues. CDR3 nucleotides: TGTGCCAGCAGCGTAGCCGGCAACCATGAGCAGTTCTTC. This encodes CASSVAGNHEQFF.

This clonotype turned up a few times. In DNA form, the CDR3 reads TGTGCCAGTAGTATCAAAGCTAGCGGGGCTGAGCAGTTCTTC. It yields the protein CASSIKASGAEQFF. The chain links TRBV19 to TRBJ2-1; 9 positions match TRBD2. V dropped 3 bases and J dropped 9; count of bases not matched to a gene: 6. The V gene's germline CDR1 is LNHDA and CDR2 SQIVND (reference sequence). The CDR3 contains 14 residues. Looking up the rest from reference TRBV19 and TRBJ2-1 gives the full variable domain: DGGITQSPKYLFRKEGQNVTLSCEQNLNHDAMYWYRQDPGQGLRLIYYSQIVNDFQKGDIAEGYSVSREKKESFPLTVTSAQKNPTAFYLCASSIKASGAEQFFGPGTRLTVL.

This chain links TRBV7-9 with TRBJ2-2; D unresolved. The germline CDR1 and CDR2 sequences are SEHNR and FQNEAQ (reference sequence). This CDR3 spans 15 amino acids. V was trimmed by 1 base and J by 3 bases, leaving 9 bases between them. CDR3 DNA: TGTGCCAGCAGCTTAGGGTCCGCACACACCGGGGAGCTGTTTTTT. Its protein product is CASSLGSAHTGELFF.

In this sample, this clonotype turned up a few times. The rearrangement joins TRBV7-2 to TRBJ1-5; D call uncertain. Per germline, CDR1 SGHTA and CDR2 FQGNSA. Trimming pared 4 bases from V and 6 bases from J, leaving 13 bases between. The CDR3 length is 14 residues. The CDR3 region has the DNA TGTGCCAGCAGCTCCGACCCAAACGTTCAGCCCCAGCATTTT. Amino acids: CASSSDPNVQPQHF.

The chain's CDR3 is CASSPGLTTGELFF. The CDR3 nucleotides are TGTGCCAGCAGCCCCGGACTAACCACCGGGGAGCTGTTTTTT. The chain couples TRBV7-6 to TRBJ2-2; D is possibly TRBD2 (6 bases). Between the trimmed V and J ends, which lost 5 bases and 4 bases, there was a span of 11 bases. The CDR3 is 14 residues long. Germline V gene sequence: CDR1 SGHVS, CDR2 FNYEAQ.